What follows are 18 T cell receptor beta chains derived from one specimen sequenced in a study of Ad26.COV2.S vaccination and SARS-CoV-2 variants. The data were produced by immunoSEQ multiplex PCR, yet TCRdb's version contains in-frame clones alone and is incomplete. The data show about 94,000 clones, 82% seen once. The sequencing here drew on peripheral blood, taken after recovery from COVID-19. All receptors derive from a human donor who had recovered from COVID-19.

This sequence joins TRBV6-5 and TRBJ2-2, with D unresolved. This CDR3 comprises 13 residues. The V end was cut by 7 bases, the J end by 0 bases, with 6 bases between. Germline CDR1 is MNHEY and CDR2 is SVGAGI. DNA for the CDR3: TGTGCCAGCAAAGCCGCGAACACCGGGGAGCTGTTTTTT. Residues: CASKAANTGELFF.

This sequence joins TRBV6-5 and TRBJ1-4; no reliable D call. The CDR3 is made up of 12 amino acids. The V end was cut by 6 bases, the J end by 7 bases, with 9 bases between. The germline gives CDR1 MNHEY, CDR2 SVGAGI. CDR3 amino acids: CASRGQIEKLFF. CDR3 coding DNA: TGTGCCAGCAGAGGGCAGATTGAAAAACTGTTTTTT.

This chain joins TRBV19 and TRBJ1-4; TRBD1 is a possible D gene (6 bases). V lost 4 bases and J lost 5, with 14 bases in between. This CDR3 is 15 amino acids long. Germline V lookup: CDR1 LNHDA, CDR2 SQIVND (reference sequence). This CDR3 is CASSTFARGNEKLFF. Here the CDR3 DNA reads TGTGCCAGTAGTACGTTTGCCAGGGGAAATGAAAAACTGTTTTTT. Full variable domain (missing parts from reference TRBV19 and TRBJ1-4): DGGITQSPKYLFRKEGQNVTLSCEQNLNHDAMYWYRQDPGQGLRLIYYSQIVNDFQKGDIAEGYSVSREKKESFPLTVTSAQKNPTAFYLCASSTFARGNEKLFFGSGTQLSVL.

This clone was detected ten times or more. V is TRBV29-1 and J is TRBJ1-1; no clear D. V dropped 3 bases and J dropped 3 bases, with 8 bases sitting between them. Germline values: CDR1 SQVTM, CDR2 ANQGSEA. The CDR3 runs 12 residues. The CDR3 region has the DNA TGCAGCGTTGACGGTGGGGACACTGAAGCTTTCTTT. Translating it yields CSVDGGDTEAFF.

The chain has TRBV5-6 and TRBJ1-4; tentative D call: TRBD1 (6 bases). Per germline, CDR1 SGHDT and CDR2 YYEEEE. The V end was cut by 1 base, the J end by 4 bases, with 14 bases between. There are 16 residues in the CDR3. The chain's CDR3 is CASSLRNRAINEKLFF. The CDR3 DNA reads TGTGCCAGCAGCTTGAGGAACAGGGCTATTAATGAAAAACTGTTTTTT. Combining the CDR3 with reference TRBV5-6 and TRBJ1-4 gives the whole variable domain DAGVTQSPTHLIKTRGQQVTLRCSPKSGHDTVSWYQQALGQGPQFIFQYYEEEERQRGNFPDRFSGHQFPNYSSELNVNALLLGDSALYLCASSLRNRAINEKLFFGSGTQLSVL.

This clone has only one observation. The V and J genes are TRBV10-3 and TRBJ2-5; unclear D gene. The V gene's germline CDR1 is ENHRY and CDR2 SYGVKD. Trimming pared 2 bases from V and 2 bases from J, leaving 3 bases between. The CDR3 length is 12 residues. CDR3: CAISEDQETQYF. The CDR3 DNA sequence: TGTGCCATCAGTGAGGATCAAGAGACCCAGTACTTC.

The genes are TRBV19 and TRBJ1-2; TRBD1 matches 9 bases. This CDR3 has 14 amino acids. Trimming at V came to 3 bases and at J to 7 bases, leaving 6 bases not matched to a gene. Germline assignment: CDR1 LNHDA and CDR2 SQIVND (reference sequence). The CDR3 sequence: CASSMPQGASGYTF. The DNA for the CDR3 is TGTGCCAGTAGTATGCCACAGGGGGCGAGTGGCTACACCTTC.

V is TRBV7-9 and J is TRBJ1-1; maybe TRBD1 (6 bases). Germline lookup yields CDR1 SEHNR and CDR2 FQNEAQ (reference sequence). The V and J ends lost 4 bases and 4 bases respectively, with 16 bases between them. This CDR3 has 15 amino acids. CDR3 region: CASSSVDSLSTEAFF. In nucleotides, the CDR3 is TGTGCCAGCAGCTCCGTGGACAGTCTTTCCACTGAAGCTTTCTTT.

The V call is TRBV5-1, the J call TRBJ2-3, with D tentatively TRBD2 (6 bases). Trimming stripped 1 base from V and 4 bases from J, with 13 bases between. Germline CDR1 SGHRS, CDR2 YFSETQ. The CDR3 is 15 residues long. Here the CDR3 DNA reads TGCGCCAGCAGCTTGTCCGCGGGGCGGGCAGATACGCAGTATTTT. It encodes CASSLSAGRADTQYF.

This chain uses TRBV5-1 with TRBJ2-1; TRBD1 agrees at 9 bases. This CDR3 spans 16 amino acids. CDR1 and CDR2 (germline): SGHRS, YFSETQ. With V trimmed by 4 bases and J by 7 bases, 12 bases remained unmatched. The CDR3 is CASSRELVGQGNEQFF. In nucleotides, the CDR3 is TGCGCCAGCAGCCGCGAGTTAGTGGGACAGGGAAATGAGCAGTTCTTC.

This sequence joins TRBV24-1 and TRBJ2-5, with TRBD1 as a possible D gene (5 bases). Germline V gene sequence: CDR1 KGHDR, CDR2 SFDVKD. Trimming took 4 bases from V and 5 from J, leaving 22 bases between them. The CDR3 totals 17 residues. CDR3 sequence: CATSDPRPGFRRETQYF. The DNA of the CDR3 is TGTGCCACCAGTGACCCCCGTCCAGGGTTTCGTAGGGAGACCCAGTACTTC.

Only one count was recorded for this clone. The chain joins TRBV5-6 to TRBJ1-6, with D unclear. Trimming took 0 bases from V and 10 from J, leaving 5 bases between them. The germline V gene encodes CDR1 SGHDT and CDR2 YYEEEE. This CDR3 is built from 12 residues. CDR3 bases: TGTGCCAGCAGCTTGGAAGGATCACCCCTCCACTTT. The encoded protein is CASSLEGSPLHF.

The rearrangement joins TRBV6-2 or TRBV6-3 to TRBJ2-7, with no clear D. Germline CDR1 is MNHEY and CDR2 is SVGEGT. Between the trimmed V and J ends, which lost 5 bases and 3 bases, there was a span of 5 bases. This CDR3 comprises 11 residues. For the CDR3, the DNA is TGTGCCAGCAGTCACGTCTACGAGCAGTACTTC. Translating it yields CASSHVYEQYF.

The rearrangement uses TRBV13 and TRBJ1-5; possible D gene TRBD1, 6 bases. Germline V gives CDR1 PRHDT, CDR2 FYEKMQ (reference sequence). CDR3 length: 15 residues. Trimming stripped 5 bases from V and 4 bases from J, with 15 bases between. The CDR3: CASSLARGPNQPQHF. The CDR3 coding sequence is TGTGCCAGCAGCCTAGCACGGGGGCCTAATCAGCCCCAGCATTTT. The entire variable domain, with the rest obtained from reference TRBV13 and TRBJ1-5, is as follows: AAGVIQSPRHLIKEKRETATLKCYPIPRHDTVYWYQQGPGQDPQFLISFYEKMQSDKGSIPDRFSAQQFSDYHSELNMSSLELGDSALYFCASSLARGPNQPQHFGDGTRLSIL.

J is TRBJ2-1 and V is TRBV7-9; the match to TRBD2 covers 7 bases. The CDR3 sequence is 17 residues long. V lost 3 bases, J lost 0 bases, and 8 bases stayed unmatched. Germline loops: CDR1 SEHNR, CDR2 FQNEAQ (reference sequence). The CDR3, as DNA: TGTGCCAGCAGCTTGAGGAAAGGGACTAACTCCTACAATGAGCAGTTCTTC. Its translation is CASSLRKGTNSYNEQFF.

V gene TRBV11-3 combines with J gene TRBJ2-2; D gene unclear. Trimming pared 2 bases from V and 5 bases from J, leaving 15 bases between. This CDR3 spans 16 amino acids. Germline lookup yields CDR1 SGHNT and CDR2 YENEEA. The CDR3 here is CASSLPSAFTTGELFF. CDR3 bases: TGTGCCAGCAGCTTACCTTCCGCGTTCACAACCGGGGAGCTGTTTTTT.

The chain combines TRBV6-5 with TRBJ1-2; unclear D gene. Trimming removed 6 bases at V and 5 bases at J, with 13 bases between. Germline values: CDR1 MNHEY, CDR2 SVGAGI. The CDR3 totals 13 residues. The CDR3 coding sequence is TGTGCCAGCAGAAACCCCATAGTTTATGGCTACACCTTC. Its translation is CASRNPIVYGYTF.

The V and J genes are TRBV19 and TRBJ1-5, with a tentative D call TRBD1 (5 bases). Trimming cost V 10 bases and J 4 bases, with 14 bases left between them. In germline, CDR1 is LNHDA, CDR2 SQIVND (reference sequence). The CDR3 extends over 13 amino acids. CDR3 loop: CATEGIGNQPQHF. The CDR3 nucleotides read TGTGCCACCGAGGGGATAGGGAATCAGCCCCAGCATTTT.